This record concerns one T cell receptor beta chain sequence. Its specificity is unknown. The data derive from a study of T cells in Graves' hyperthyroidism and ophthalmopathy. Amplification yielded TCR beta CDR3 regions, with RNA transcripts as the source. HTBI primers were the set used in a first-round RT-PCR of the TCR CDR3. TCRdb re-analysed the multiplex PCR reads in MiXCR, keeping a single row per CDR3 protein. Altogether around 190,000 distinct CDR3 sequences are present, about 15% being singletons, with the ten largest covering roughly 55%. The CDR3 is 14 amino acids. After removal of 6 bases from V and 5 bases from J, the junction contained 9 bases not matched to a gene. Germline values: CDR1 LNHDA, CDR2 SQIVND (reference sequence). Notes on the study in general: The blood repertoire included most of the expanded thyroid clonotypes above 0.001. Separating ophthalmopathy from stable hyperthyroidism was achieved by a 13 V-J model. The model predicted ophthalmopathy a median about 6.6 months before onset.

The clonotype originates from a woman between 50 and 59 years old with Graves' hyperthyroidism. The sequencing input was blood. The V and J genes are TRBV19 and TRBJ2-5, with 7 bases matching TRBD1. In nucleotides, the CDR3 is TGTGCCAGTAGCGACATCGACAGGGATGAGACCCAGTACTTC. The encoded protein is CASSDIDRDETQYF.